This T cell receptor (beta chain) was captured by sequencing in a study of beta chain features in type 1 diabetes. CDR1 is LNHDA, CDR2 SQIVND, per germline (reference sequence). V trimming: 7 bases; J trimming: 5 bases; junction bases outside the gene matches: 4. CDR3 length equals 13 residues. What was sequenced were expressed TCRB transcripts, since all of the isolated RNA had been reverse transcribed. This table comes from immunoSEQ multiplex PCR, and its TCRdb copy is limited to in-frame clones, with some not included. Here the sample spans about 330,000 clones, more than 9.5% being singletons. The source of this sequence is a woman in her twenties or thirties in good health. The sequenced sample was naive CD4+ T cells from blood. The V gene is TRBV19, the J gene TRBJ2-1; the match to TRBD2 covers 8 bases. CDR3 bases: TGTGCCAGTATGGAGACTAGCGACAATGAGCAGTTCTTC. It codes for CASMETSDNEQFF.